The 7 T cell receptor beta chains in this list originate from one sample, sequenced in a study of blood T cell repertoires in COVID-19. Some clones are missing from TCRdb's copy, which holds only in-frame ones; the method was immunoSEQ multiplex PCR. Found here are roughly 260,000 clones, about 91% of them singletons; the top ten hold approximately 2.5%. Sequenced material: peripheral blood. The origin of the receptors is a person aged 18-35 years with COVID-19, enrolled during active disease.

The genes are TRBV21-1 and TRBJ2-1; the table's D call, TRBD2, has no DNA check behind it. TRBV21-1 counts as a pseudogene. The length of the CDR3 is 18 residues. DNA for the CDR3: TGTGCCAGCCGGCAGGGTTTTGGCGGGACTAATCGAGGCAATGAGCAGTTCTTC. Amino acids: CASRQGFGGTNRGNEQFF.

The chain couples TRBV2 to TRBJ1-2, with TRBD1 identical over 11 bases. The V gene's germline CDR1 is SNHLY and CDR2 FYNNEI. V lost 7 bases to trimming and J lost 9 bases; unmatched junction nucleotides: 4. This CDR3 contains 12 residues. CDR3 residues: CASTGTGGRYTF. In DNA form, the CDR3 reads TGTGCCAGCACCGGGACAGGGGGTCGCTACACCTTC.

For the CDR3, the DNA is TGTGCCATCGGGCAGCGGGAGGGTGGGAATGAGCAGTTCTTC. Residues: CAIGQREGGNEQFF. The chain recombines TRBV10-3 with TRBJ2-1, with 10 bases fitting TRBD2. The J segment lost 7 bases and the V segment lost 8 bases, leaving 8 bases of the junction unmatched. This CDR3 has 14 residues. Germline CDR1 reads ENHRY; CDR2 reads SYGVKD.

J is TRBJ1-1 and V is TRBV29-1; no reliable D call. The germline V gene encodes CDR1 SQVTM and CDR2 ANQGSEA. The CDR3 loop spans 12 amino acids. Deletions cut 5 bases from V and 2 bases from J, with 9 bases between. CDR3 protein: CSVSRDNTEAFF. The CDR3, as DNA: TGCAGCGTTTCCCGGGATAACACTGAAGCTTTCTTT.

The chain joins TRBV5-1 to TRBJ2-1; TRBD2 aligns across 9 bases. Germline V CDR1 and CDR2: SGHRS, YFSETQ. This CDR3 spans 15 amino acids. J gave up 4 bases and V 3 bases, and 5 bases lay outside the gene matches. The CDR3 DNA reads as TGCGCCAGCAGCTGGCTAGCGGGAAGTTACAATGAGCAGTTCTTC. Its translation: CASSWLAGSYNEQFF.

In nucleotides, the CDR3 is TGTGCCAGCAGCTTAAGGGCGGAGGCCCTCCCCCGGGAGCTGTTTTTT. This encodes CASSLRAEALPRELFF. The V and J genes are TRBV7-9 and TRBJ2-2, with D possibly matching TRBD2 (5 bases). V was clipped by 2 bases and J by 9 bases, with 19 bases between them. CDR1 SEHNR and CDR2 FQNEAQ come from the germline V gene (reference sequence). This CDR3 is 16 amino acids long. Variable domain in full (rest from reference TRBV7-9 and TRBJ2-2): DTGVSQNPRHKITKRGQNVTFRCDPISEHNRLYWYRQTLGQGPEFLTYFQNEAQLEKSRLLSDRFSAERPKGSFSTLEIQRTEQGDSAMYLCASSLRAEALPRELFFGEGSRLTVL.

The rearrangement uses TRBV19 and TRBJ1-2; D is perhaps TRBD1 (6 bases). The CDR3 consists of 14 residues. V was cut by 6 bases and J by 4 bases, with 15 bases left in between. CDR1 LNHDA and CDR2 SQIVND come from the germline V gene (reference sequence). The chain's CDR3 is CASRSGGWGYGYTF. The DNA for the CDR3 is TGTGCCAGTAGAAGCGGGGGCTGGGGCTATGGCTACACCTTC.